A selection of T cell receptor beta chains follows, all from one sample in a study of chemoradiotherapy in HPV16-positive cancers. The protocol was immunoSEQ multiplex PCR, while the TCRdb copy is restricted to in-frame clones and leaves out a portion. The sample consists of about a thousand clones, approximately 80% of them appearing once. The material sequenced was tumor tissue, taken from a patient who underwent chemoradiotherapy. These receptors were collected from a human donor with HPV-associated anogenital cancer. Each CDR3 is given with its conserved first and last residue. D genes are given only for firm matches.

v_call,j_call,d_call,cdr3_aa
TRBV11-3,TRBJ2-2,NA,CASSLGVGGELFF
TRBV6-1,TRBJ1-4,NA,CASSESWGPNEKLFF
TRBV4-3,TRBJ2-3,TRBD2,CASSQERAGGPTDTQYF
TRBV20-1,TRBJ2-7,NA,CSAEIINEQYF
TRBV11-3,TRBJ2-3,TRBD2,CASSLGRAGASDTQYF
TRBV18,TRBJ1-5,NA,CASSPSGGLGNQPQHF
TRBV4-3,TRBJ2-5,NA,CASSQGSSFPQETQYF
TRBV9,TRBJ1-1,NA,CASSVSPGLNTEAFF
TRBV4-2,TRBJ2-6,NA,CASSQEASSGANVLTF
TRBV5-1,TRBJ2-3,TRBD2,CASSLGLAGEGDTQYF
TRBV6-1,TRBJ1-1,TRBD1,CASSRQGAREAFF
TRBV19,TRBJ2-4,TRBD1,CASSILGQGPTSAKNIQYF
TRBV2,TRBJ1-2,NA,CASSDYRYRKTYGYTF
TRBV11-1,TRBJ2-7,NA,CASSLQDSYEQYF
TRBV7-3,TRBJ2-1,NA,CASSLAEAGNEQFF
TRBV11-2,TRBJ1-3,TRBD1,CASSRTGALSGNTIYF
TRBV4-1,TRBJ2-7,NA,CASSQDQGSPSYEQYF
TRBV10-3,TRBJ2-5,TRBD1,CAILGQGQETQYF
TRBV5-1,TRBJ1-5,NA,CASSLGPQGINQPQHF
TRBV6-5,TRBJ2-3,NA,CASRDGQTITDTQYF
TRBV7-2,TRBJ1-1,NA,CASSLDLGQANFF
TRBV6-1,TRBJ1-2,NA,CATSHPGGYTF
TRBV7-6,TRBJ2-3,NA,CASSLLGGDPDTQYF
TRBV7-6,TRBJ2-2,NA,CASSPNSRVNTGELFF
TRBV5-3,TRBJ2-7,NA,CARSLDPWDGHYEQYF
TRBV6-5,TRBJ2-1,NA,CASSYSSGEAYNEQFF
TRBV6-1,TRBJ2-2,TRBD2,CASTLAGGPGGELFF
TRBV7-9,TRBJ2-5,NA,CASSLATTTQYF
TRBV2,TRBJ1-4,NA,CASSELTGLMKKLFF
TRBV4-3,TRBJ2-3,NA,CASSQGKGFTDTQYF
TRBV11-3,TRBJ2-3,NA,CASSLVGRSTDTQYF
TRBV29-1,TRBJ2-3,NA,CSVKTSTDTQYF
TRBV5-8,TRBJ1-2,TRBD1,CASSSSRGNGYTF
TRBV5-1,TRBJ1-1,NA,CASSLGRSNMNTEAFF
TRBV14,TRBJ2-1,NA,CASSQDIGRYYNEQFF
TRBV9,TRBJ2-3,NA,CASSGPLADTQYF
TRBV9,TRBJ2-1,TRBD2,CASSVEASGRGGNEQFF
TRBV18,TRBJ1-4,NA,CASSSQAGKGSEKLFF
TRBV10-3,TRBJ1-2,NA,CAITEAGNGYTF
TRBV30,TRBJ2-7,NA,CAWSSSSSYEQYF
TRBV7-6,TRBJ2-3,NA,CASSPARGPTDTQYF
TRBV4-3,TRBJ2-3,NA,CASSPGVSTSDTQYF
TRBV14,TRBJ2-2,NA,CASSQEAAGELFF
TRBV7-9,TRBJ1-3,TRBD1,CASSPGQGSGSTIYF
TRBV19,TRBJ2-7,TRBD1,CASSKTGLETYEQYF
TRBV7-2,TRBJ2-3,TRBD2,CASSLVGSGRPDTQYF
TRBV16,TRBJ1-2,NA,CASSQSLGSNYGYTF
TRBV6-1,TRBJ1-1,NA,CASSAGFGNTEAFF
TRBV6-1,TRBJ1-2,TRBD1,CASSELPGQGYYGYTF
TRBV6-1,TRBJ2-2,TRBD2,CASITSGSNTGELFF